The 6 T cell receptor beta chains below come from one sample, sequenced in a study of CD8 T cells in Susac syndrome (dated by TCRdb to the late 2010s). The library relied on the immunoSEQ multiplex PCR assay. RNA was extracted with the RNeasy kit and about 0.5 to 1 ug was reverse transcribed using random hexamers. TCRdb reworked the public reads: Q25 trimming with fastp, MiXCR clone assembly, productive beta chains retained. Every distinct CDR3 protein forms one entry, paired with its most common genes and DNA. This sample has some 200,000 distinct CDR3 sequences in its table, and approximately 95% of those were observed once. 0.15% to 0.2% of the sample belongs to the ten largest clones. The material sequenced was CD8+ T cells from PBMCs. Every receptor here comes from a human donor with Susac syndrome.

V gene TRBV6-2 or TRBV6-3 combines with J gene TRBJ2-2; possible D gene TRBD2, 6 bases. Trimming pared 2 bases from V and 7 bases from J, leaving 14 bases between. This CDR3 comprises 15 residues. Germline V gives CDR1 MNHEY, CDR2 SVGEGT. In DNA form, the CDR3 reads TGTGCCAGCAGTTACCCCGGGACTTTCGTCGGGGAGCTGTTTTTT. Translating gives CASSYPGTFVGELFF.

The CDR3 nucleotides are TGTGCCAGCAGTGTTCGGAGCACAGATACGCAGTATTTT. This translates into CASSVRSTDTQYF. V and J are TRBV25-1 and TRBJ2-3; D is unresolved. Germline values: CDR1 MGHDK, CDR2 SYGVNS. Between the trimmed V and J ends, which lost 4 bases and 0 bases, there was a span of 5 bases. The CDR3 covers 13 residues.

This clonotype showed up just once. The rearrangement uses TRBV7-2 and TRBJ1-2, with TRBD1 matching 8 bases. This CDR3 region has 15 residues. CDR1 is SGHTA and CDR2 is FQGNSA in the germline V gene. V was pared by 5 bases and J by 4 bases, with 9 bases of the junction left unmatched. The CDR3 region is CASSAGQGAGYGYTF. The CDR3 bases are TGTGCCAGCAGCGCAGGGCAGGGGGCGGGCTATGGCTACACCTTC.

This sequence joins TRBV27 and TRBJ2-3; TRBD2 matches at 11 bases. J lost 6 bases, V lost 2 bases, and 7 bases had no gene match. CDR1 and CDR2 from the germline V gene are MNHEY and SMNVEV (reference sequence). The CDR3 runs 16 residues. The CDR3 loop reads CASSLGSGRVWDTQYF. CDR3 in DNA: TGTGCCAGCAGTTTAGGTAGCGGGAGGGTCTGGGATACGCAGTATTTT.

The V and J genes are TRBV4-1 and TRBJ2-5, with 9 bases lining up with TRBD1. The CDR3 loop spans 15 amino acids. Germline V gives CDR1 MGHRA, CDR2 YSYEKL. V shed 1 base, J shed 4 bases, and the junction held 4 bases outside the gene matches. CDR3 protein: CASSQGTGVRETQYF. CDR3 DNA sequence: TGCGCCAGCAGCCAAGGGACAGGGGTCAGAGAGACCCAGTACTTC.

The chain links TRBV28 to TRBJ2-7; D may be TRBD1 (5 bases). This CDR3 contains 14 residues. Trimming pared 6 bases from V and 4 bases from J, leaving 16 bases between. CDR1 and CDR2 from the germline V gene are MDHEN and SYDVKM. This CDR3 reads CASSPRERGYEQYF. The CDR3 nucleotides read TGTGCCAGCAGCCCCAGGGAAAGAGGATACGAGCAGTACTTC.